This passage covers 12 T cell receptor beta chains from one sample sequenced in a study of preoperative IRX-2 immunotherapy in early breast cancer. Treatment indicated: preoperative locoregional IRX-2 cytokine immunotherapy. TCRdb's table, derived via immunoSEQ multiplex PCR, lists solely in-frame clones and lacks some. The table has around 2,700 clones, around 77% seen once. Source: tumor tissue, taken after IRX-2 immunotherapy. The source is a human donor with breast cancer.

This clone showed up just once. The chain employs TRBV29-1 and TRBJ2-5; TRBD1 is a possible D gene (6 bases). The CDR3 totals 15 residues. V was pared by 5 bases and J by 0 bases, with 16 bases between. The germline CDR1 and CDR2 sequences are SQVTM and ANQGSEA. This CDR3 is CSVCTTGSYQETQYF. For the CDR3, the DNA is TGCAGCGTTTGTACGACAGGATCGTACCAAGAGACCCAGTACTTC. The full variable domain, with the rest looked up from reference TRBV29-1 and TRBJ2-5, is SAVISQKPSRDICQRGTSLTIQCQVDSQVTMMFWYRQQPGQSLTLIATANQGSEATYESGFVIDKFPISRPNLTFSTLTVSNMSPEDSSIYLCSVCTTGSYQETQYFGPGTRLLVL.

The J gene is TRBJ1-6, the V gene TRBV11-3; D ambiguous. The CDR3 extends over 16 amino acids. The germline CDR1 and CDR2 sequences are SGHNT and YENEEA. Trimming stripped 1 base from V and 13 bases from J, with 20 bases between. CDR3 protein: CASSLGGVGGSHPLHF. CDR3 DNA sequence: TGTGCCAGCAGCTTAGGAGGTGTCGGAGGCTCCCATCCCCTCCACTTT.

The genes are TRBV29-1 and TRBJ2-2, with no clear D. In germline, CDR1 is SQVTM, CDR2 ANQGSEA. V lost 4 bases to trimming and J lost 1 base, with 4 bases between them. The CDR3 sequence is 12 residues long. The CDR3 region is CSVGQNTGELFF. CDR3 bases: TGCAGCGTTGGGCAGAACACCGGGGAGCTGTTTTTT.

The chain couples TRBV19 to TRBJ1-2; 9 bases map to TRBD1. The V gene's germline CDR1 is LNHDA and CDR2 SQIVND (reference sequence). Losses at the gene ends were 5 bases for V and 4 bases for J; bases not matched to a gene: 14. There are 17 residues in the CDR3. As DNA, the CDR3 is TGTGCCAGTAGTGCCGGACAGGGGTTCTCGTCTGCCTATGGCTACACCTTC. This codes for CASSAGQGFSSAYGYTF.

The chain combines TRBV18 with TRBJ2-1; 7 bases match TRBD1. With V trimmed by 1 base and J by 5 bases, 5 bases remained unmatched. CDR1 KGHSH and CDR2 LQKENI come from the germline V gene. This CDR3 spans 15 amino acids. CDR3 DNA: TGTGCCAGCTCACCACAGGGGGCAACCCACAATGAGCAGTTCTTC. This encodes CASSPQGATHNEQFF.

This chain uses TRBV2 with TRBJ1-4; D might be TRBD1 (5 bases). Trimming removed 6 bases from V and 8 bases from J, with 16 bases in between. The length of the CDR3 is 14 residues. In germline, CDR1 is SNHLY, CDR2 FYNNEI. The CDR3 loop reads CASRDGRTHEKLFF. The CDR3 DNA follows: TGTGCCAGCAGGGACGGAAGGACACACGAAAAACTGTTTTTT.

The chain uses TRBV18 and TRBJ1-6; 7 nucleotides match TRBD1. V was clipped by 3 bases and J by 5 bases; unmatched bases: 1. From germline, CDR1 is KGHSH and CDR2 LQKENI. The CDR3 has 14 residues. CDR3 sequence (DNA): TGTGCCAGCTCACCGGGGACAGATAATTCACCCCTCCACTTT. This gives the protein CASSPGTDNSPLHF.

The V gene is TRBV6-8, the J gene TRBJ1-1; possibly TRBD1 for D (5 bases). V lost 5 bases to trimming and J lost 1 base, with 8 bases between them. Germline-derived CDR1 and CDR2 are MNHGY and SAAAGT. This CDR3 contains 13 residues. The CDR3 nucleotides read TGTGCCAGCAGTATTACAGGGAACACTGAAGCTTTCTTT. Protein sequence: CASSITGNTEAFF.

The chain joins TRBV5-1 to TRBJ2-2, with D perhaps TRBD2 (5 bases). CDR3 length equals 15 residues. Germline-derived CDR1 and CDR2 are SGHRS and YFSETQ. V was trimmed by 2 bases and J by 6 bases, leaving 14 bases between them. CDR3 nucleotides: TGCGCCAGCAGCTTCGGGCCCGGAGGAGCCGGGGAGCTGTTTTTT. Translating gives CASSFGPGGAGELFF.

CDR3 sequence reads: CASSQDPGRALSGNTIYF. The CDR3, as DNA: TGCGCCAGCAGCCAAGATCCCGGGAGGGCACTCTCTGGAAACACCATATATTTT. This sequence joins TRBV1 and TRBJ1-3. TRBV1 is noted as a pseudogene. CDR3 length equals 18 residues.

The chain links TRBV11-3 to TRBJ2-7, with TRBD2 matching over 8 bases. Trimming took 5 bases from V and 4 from J; bases not matched to a gene: 10. CDR3 length: 15 amino acids. Looked up from germline, CDR1 is SGHNT and CDR2 is YENEEA. The CDR3 loop is CASSPPGGAVYEQYF. Here the CDR3 DNA reads TGTGCCAGCAGCCCACCGGGGGGGGCAGTGTACGAGCAGTACTTC.

The V and J genes are TRBV6-1 and TRBJ2-7, with TRBD2 as a possible D gene (6 bases). V was pared by 1 base and J by 6 bases, with 16 bases between. CDR1 is MNHNS and CDR2 is SASEGT in the germline V gene. The CDR3 covers 15 residues. The CDR3 region is CASSEDAPRRVEQYV. The CDR3 DNA is TGTGCCAGCAGTGAAGATGCCCCCAGGAGGGTCGAGCAGTACGTC.